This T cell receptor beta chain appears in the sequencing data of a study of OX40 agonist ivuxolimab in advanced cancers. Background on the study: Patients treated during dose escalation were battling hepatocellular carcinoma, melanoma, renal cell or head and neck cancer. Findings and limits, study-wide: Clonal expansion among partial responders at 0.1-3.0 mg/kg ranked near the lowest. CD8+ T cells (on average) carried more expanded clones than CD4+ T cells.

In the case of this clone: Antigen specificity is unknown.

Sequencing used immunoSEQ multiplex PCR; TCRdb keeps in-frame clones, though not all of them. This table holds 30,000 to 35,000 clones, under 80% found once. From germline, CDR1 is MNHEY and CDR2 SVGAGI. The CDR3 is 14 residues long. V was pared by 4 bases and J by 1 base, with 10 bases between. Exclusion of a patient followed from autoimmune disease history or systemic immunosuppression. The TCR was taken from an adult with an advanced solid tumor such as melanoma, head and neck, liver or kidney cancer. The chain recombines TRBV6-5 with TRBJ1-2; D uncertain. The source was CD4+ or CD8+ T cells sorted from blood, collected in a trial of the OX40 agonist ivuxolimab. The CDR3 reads CASSSTRNNYGYTF. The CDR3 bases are TGTGCCAGCAGTTCCACAAGAAATAACTATGGCTACACCTTC.